These T cell receptor beta chains were read from a single sample in a study of blood T cell repertoires in COVID-19. The method was immunoSEQ multiplex PCR; TCRdb's version includes in-frame clones alone and lacks a portion of them. The sample has about 380,000 clones; about 88% are singletons. Input material: PBMCs or T cells enriched from blood (not recorded which). These receptors were taken from a woman younger than 30 who had recovered from COVID-19. The CDR3 runs from the conserved cysteine through the conserved F or W. Fields, in order: V gene, D gene, J gene, clone size, CDR3 protein, CDR3 DNA. A D gene is named only where the DNA matches it firmly. Where a row states a size, it is once, few, many or the class of an expanded clone; other rows omit it.

>TRBV30|.|TRBJ2-7|.
CAWSVPGPTTFSEQYF
TGTGCCTGGAGTGTTCCTGGCCCGACGACTTTCTCGGAGCAGTACTTC
>TRBV4-1|.|TRBJ1-1|once
CATSTETMNTEAFF
TGCGCCACCTCTACAGAGACCATGAACACTGAAGCTTTCTTT
>TRBV7-9|.|TRBJ1-1|.
CASSLAGAGTEAFF
TGTGCCAGCAGCTTAGCAGGGGCCGGGACTGAAGCTTTCTTT
>TRBV6-2/TRBV6-3|.|TRBJ2-7|.
CASSYPDSPSYEQYF
TGTGCCAGCAGTTACCCTGACAGCCCCTCTTACGAGCAGTACTTC
>TRBV7-9|.|TRBJ1-1|few
CASSLTVGNTEAFF
TGTGCCAGCAGCTTGACAGTTGGGAACACTGAAGCTTTCTTT
>TRBV7-9|TRBD1|TRBJ1-1|.
CASSLWGDRWHTEAFF
TGTGCCAGCAGCTTATGGGGGGACAGGTGGCACACTGAAGCTTTCTTT
>TRBV7-7|TRBD1|TRBJ2-1|once
CASSLPGQGLNEQFF
TGTGCTAGCAGCTTACCGGGACAGGGGCTCAATGAGCAGTTCTTC
>TRBV6-5|TRBD1|TRBJ1-1|.
CASSRTGSSPTEAFF
TGTGCCAGCAGTCGGACAGGGAGTAGTCCCACTGAAGCTTTCTTT
>TRBV18|.|TRBJ1-1|.
CASSPTETEAFF
TGTGCCAGCTCACCAACGGAGACTGAAGCTTTCTTT
>TRBV2|.|TRBJ2-2|.
CASAEMHYTGELFF
TGTGCCAGCGCCGAGATGCACTACACCGGGGAGCTGTTTTTT
>TRBV19|.|TRBJ1-6|.
CATQTRYSYNSPLHF
TGTGCCACCCAGACTCGCTACTCCTATAATTCACCCCTCCACTTT
>TRBV5-8|TRBD1|TRBJ1-2|.
CASSNYHGQGNGYTF
TGTGCCAGCAGCAACTACCACGGACAGGGGAATGGCTACACCTTC
>TRBV7-8|.|TRBJ1-6|once
CASSLGQGYNSPLHF
TGTGCCAGCAGCTTAGGCCAGGGCTATAATTCACCCCTCCACTTT
>TRBV11-2|TRBD1|TRBJ2-7|.
CASSPRDSDEQYF
TGTGCCAGCAGCCCCCGGGACAGTGACGAGCAGTACTTC
>TRBV12-3/TRBV12-4|.|TRBJ1-1|.
CASSYTGNTEAFF
TGTGCCAGCAGTTATACAGGGAACACTGAAGCTTTCTTT
>TRBV14|.|TRBJ1-6|.
CASSQDLRSPLHF
TGTGCCAGCAGCCAAGATCTGCGGTCACCCCTCCACTTT
>TRBV9|.|TRBJ2-7|.
CASSEGGTGFYEQYF
TGTGCCAGCAGCGAGGGAGGGACAGGATTCTACGAGCAGTACTTC
>TRBV18|TRBD1|TRBJ1-6|.
CASSPPGQTNSPLHF
TGTGCCAGCTCACCCCCGGGACAGACCAATTCACCCCTCCACTTT
>TRBV9|TRBD1|TRBJ2-2|.
CASSPNPHRGRPGELFF
TGTGCCAGCAGCCCGAATCCCCACAGGGGGCGCCCCGGGGAGCTGTTTTTT
>TRBV6-5|.|TRBJ2-2|.
CASSYEAGRYTGELFF
TGTGCCAGCAGTTACGAGGCAGGGAGGTACACCGGGGAGCTGTTTTTT
>TRBV11-2|TRBD1|TRBJ1-1|once
CASSLPTGTEAFF
TGTGCCAGCAGCTTACCGACAGGGACTGAAGCTTTCTTT
>TRBV9|.|TRBJ2-7|.
CASSPHHRVGHEQYF
TGTGCCAGCAGCCCTCACCACAGGGTCGGCCACGAGCAGTACTTC
>TRBV30|TRBD1|TRBJ1-5|.
CAWGQGDQPQHF
TGTGCCTGGGGCCAGGGGGATCAGCCCCAGCATTTT
>TRBV19|.|TRBJ1-3|.
CASSIVGDSTRSGNTIYF
TGTGCCAGTAGTATAGTCGGGGATTCTACAAGGTCGGGAAACACCATATATTTT
>TRBV6-1|.|TRBJ1-4|.
CASSEGYIWAGEKLFF
TGTGCCAGCAGTGAAGGTTATATATGGGCAGGAGAAAAACTGTTTTTT
>TRBV6-4|TRBD2|TRBJ2-1|.
CASSWTSGYNEQFF
TGTGCCAGCAGTTGGACTAGCGGATACAATGAGCAGTTCTTC
>TRBV2|.|TRBJ1-1|.
CASSEPMNTEAFF
TGTGCCAGCAGTGAACCAATGAACACTGAAGCTTTCTTT
>TRBV19|TRBD1|TRBJ2-3|.
CASSRRDRGTDTQYF
TGTGCCAGTAGTAGGCGGGACAGGGGGACAGATACGCAGTATTTT
>TRBV2|TRBD1|TRBJ2-1|.
CASSDWGTGVDEQFF
TGTGCCAGCAGTGATTGGGGGACAGGGGTGGACGAGCAGTTCTTC
>TRBV25-1|TRBD2|TRBJ2-1|.
CASTSSGPYNEQFF
TGTGCCAGCACATCTAGCGGCCCCTACAATGAGCAGTTCTTC
>TRBV6-1|.|TRBJ1-1|.
CASSGGAGPLMDTEAFF
TGTGCCAGCAGTGGCGGGGCCGGACCCTTAATGGACACTGAAGCTTTCTTT
>TRBV5-1|TRBD1|TRBJ1-2|.
CASSTRTGGTDYTF
TGCGCCAGCAGCACTAGGACAGGGGGCACGGACTACACCTTC
>TRBV29-1|TRBD1|TRBJ1-2|.
CSVARDSHGYTF
TGCAGCGTTGCCCGGGACAGCCATGGCTACACCTTC
>TRBV6-2/TRBV6-3|TRBD1|TRBJ2-3|.
CASSPPGTGFTDTQYF
TGTGCCAGCAGTCCCCCCGGGACAGGGTTTACAGATACGCAGTATTTT
>TRBV19|TRBD1|TRBJ1-4|few
CASSQNRDRGEKLFF
TGTGCCAGTAGTCAGAACCGGGACAGGGGCGAAAAACTGTTTTTT
>TRBV18|.|TRBJ2-5|.
CASSPPPRQETQYF
TGTGCCAGCTCACCCCCCCCTCGCCAAGAGACCCAGTACTTC
>TRBV4-1|.|TRBJ2-3|once
CASSQEGAGRFSTDTQYF
TGCGCCAGCAGCCAAGAAGGGGCGGGAAGATTTAGCACAGATACGCAGTATTTT
>TRBV13|.|TRBJ2-7|.
CASSLGGRSSSYEQYF
TGTGCCAGCAGCTTAGGCGGCCGTTCTAGCTCCTACGAGCAGTACTTC
>TRBV5-1|TRBD1|TRBJ1-1|.
CASSMLTGGEAFF
TGCGCCAGCAGCATGTTGACAGGGGGCGAAGCTTTCTTT
>TRBV19|TRBD1|TRBJ2-2|few
CASSLQTGEVGELFF
TGTGCCAGTAGCCTTCAGACAGGGGAGGTCGGGGAGCTGTTTTTT